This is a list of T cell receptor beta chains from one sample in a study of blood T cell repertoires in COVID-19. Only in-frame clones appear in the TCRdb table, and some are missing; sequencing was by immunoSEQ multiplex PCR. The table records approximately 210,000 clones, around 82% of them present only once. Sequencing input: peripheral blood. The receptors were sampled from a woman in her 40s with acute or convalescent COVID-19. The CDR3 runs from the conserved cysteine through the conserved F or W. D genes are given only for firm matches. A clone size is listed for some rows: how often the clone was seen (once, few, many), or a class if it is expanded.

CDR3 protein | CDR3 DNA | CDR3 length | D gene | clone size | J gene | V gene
CASSLGTGGAGTEAFF | TGTGCCAGCAGCTTAGGGACAGGGGGCGCGGGCACTGAAGCTTTCTTT | 16 | TRBD1 | - | TRBJ1-1 | TRBV11-2
CASSLRAGGNNEQFF | TGTGCCAGCAGCTTAAGGGCGGGAGGCAACAATGAGCAGTTCTTC | 15 | TRBD2 | - | TRBJ2-1 | TRBV11-3
CATSDTLAGGYNEQFF | TGTGCCACCAGTGATACGCTAGCGGGCGGCTACAATGAGCAGTTCTTC | 16 | TRBD2 | - | TRBJ2-1 | TRBV24-1
CASSLGTTLQETQYF | TGTGCCAGTAGTCTCGGGACTACCCTACAAGAGACCCAGTACTTC | 15 | TRBD2 | - | TRBJ2-5 | TRBV19
CASSLSRQGFGYTF | TGTGCCAGCAGTTTATCGCGGCAGGGATTTGGCTACACCTTC | 14 | - | few | TRBJ1-2 | TRBV27
CASSVGGQDYRLGTF | TGTGCCAGCAGCGTAGGGGGACAGGACTATAGGTTAGGCACCTTC | 15 | TRBD1 | - | TRBJ1-2 | TRBV9
CASTPDRWGETQYF | TGTGCCAGCACCCCGGACAGGTGGGGGGAGACCCAGTACTTC | 14 | TRBD1 | - | TRBJ2-5 | TRBV7-8
CASSPSGVPYEQYF | TGTGCCAGCTCACCAAGCGGGGTTCCCTACGAGCAGTACTTC | 14 | TRBD2 | - | TRBJ2-7 | TRBV18
CASSLARGNTIYF | TGTGCCAGCAGCTTAGCGAGAGGAAACACCATATATTTT | 13 | - | - | TRBJ1-3 | TRBV11-2
CASSGPGTGGADEQYF | TGTGCCAGCAGCGGCCCCGGGACAGGGGGCGCGGACGAGCAGTACTTC | 16 | TRBD1 | - | TRBJ2-7 | TRBV7-9
CASSPGTAPGGLFF | TGTGCCAGCAGCCCCGGGACAGCCCCTGGCGGGCTGTTTTTT | 14 | TRBD1 | many | TRBJ1-4 | TRBV14
CAISEASGNSPLHF | TGTGCCATCAGTGAGGCCTCAGGAAATTCACCCCTCCACTTT | 14 | - | - | TRBJ1-6 | TRBV10-3
CASRLQGFSGNTIYF | TGTGCCAGCAGACTACAGGGGTTCTCTGGAAACACCATATATTTT | 15 | TRBD1 | - | TRBJ1-3 | TRBV2
CASSPDFSSYEQYF | TGTGCCAGCAGCCCGGACTTCTCCTCCTACGAGCAGTACTTC | 14 | - | - | TRBJ2-7 | TRBV4-2
CASSLTQGDYGYTF | TGTGCCAGCAGCTTAACTCAGGGGGACTATGGCTACACCTTC | 14 | TRBD1 | - | TRBJ1-2 | TRBV7-9
CASSFRTSGRNTQYF | TGTGCCAGCAGCTTTCGGACTAGCGGGAGAAATACGCAGTATTTT | 15 | TRBD2 | few | TRBJ2-3 | TRBV7-2
CASSSSRGLVSYEQYF | TGTGCCAGCAGCTCTAGCCGAGGACTGGTCTCCTACGAGCAGTACTTC | 16 | - | - | TRBJ2-7 | TRBV27
CSVDEETQYF | TGCAGCGTTGATGAGGAGACCCAGTACTTC | 10 | - | - | TRBJ2-5 | TRBV29-1
CASSLMGTNNEQFF | TGTGCCAGCAGCCTTATGGGGACAAACAATGAGCAGTTCTTC | 14 | - | few | TRBJ2-1 | TRBV5-6
CASSLDPAGSNEKLFF | TGCGCCAGCAGCTTGGACCCCGCGGGATCTAATGAAAAACTGTTTTTT | 16 | - | once | TRBJ1-4 | TRBV5-1
CAISESIRDEAFF | TGTGCCATCAGTGAGTCTATCAGGGATGAAGCTTTCTTT | 13 | - | few | TRBJ1-1 | TRBV10-3
CASSREGGSYEQYF | TGTGCCAGCAGCCGAGAGGGGGGAAGTTACGAGCAGTACTTC | 14 | - | - | TRBJ2-7 | TRBV3-1/TRBV3-2
CASSLQGRLVGKLFF | TGTGCCAGCAGCCTGCAGGGGCGTCTGGTCGGAAAACTGTTTTTT | 15 | - | - | TRBJ1-4 | TRBV5-6
CASSPDRVRGYTF | TGTGCCAGCAGCCCCGACAGGGTTCGTGGCTACACCTTC | 13 | TRBD1 | once | TRBJ1-2 | TRBV6-2/TRBV6-3
CASSQDLAAGGSSYEQYF | TGTGCCAGCAGCCAAGATCTTGCGGCGGGGGGGAGCTCCTACGAGCAGTACTTC | 18 | TRBD2 | - | TRBJ2-7 | TRBV3-1/TRBV3-2
CASSSGAGGNEQYF | TGTGCCAGCAGCTCGGGGGCAGGGGGAAACGAGCAGTACTTC | 14 | - | - | TRBJ2-7 | TRBV7-7
CASSQTMRGGSSYEQYF | TGTGCCAGCAGCCAAACCATGCGAGGGGGCAGTTCCTACGAGCAGTACTTC | 17 | TRBD1 | - | TRBJ2-7 | TRBV3-1/TRBV3-2